The 18 T cell receptor beta chains reported below all come from one sample, sequenced in a study of control samples from healthy donors and cancer patients. Using immunoSEQ multiplex PCR, the repertoire was profiled, and TCRdb retains in-frame clones only, with some absent. The sample holds 75,000 to 100,000 clones; around 90% are singletons and the top ten take approximately 14%. Sequenced: blood. These receptors all come from a young man in good health.

The chain combines TRBV5-8 with TRBJ2-5; D gene unclear. The germline gives CDR1 SGHTS, CDR2 YDEGEE. This CDR3 is 15 amino acids long. Between the trimmed V and J ends, which lost 0 bases and 5 bases, there was a span of 14 bases. CDR3 DNA sequence: TGTGCCAGCAGCTTGGCCTATCAGGTTTGGGAGACCCAGTACTTC. This translates into CASSLAYQVWETQYF.

This sequence joins TRBV25-1 and TRBJ2-1; 11 bases map to TRBD2. This CDR3 is 16 amino acids long. Germline CDR1 reads MGHDK; CDR2 reads SYGVNS. V dropped 4 bases and J dropped 4; count of bases not matched to a gene: 6. The CDR3 loop is CASSGGLAVSYNEQFF. CDR3 DNA sequence: TGTGCCAGCAGTGGGGGACTAGCGGTTTCTTACAATGAGCAGTTCTTC.

This clone was recorded only once. This rearrangement joins TRBV5-1 to TRBJ2-7, with D uncertain. Germline V gives CDR1 SGHRS, CDR2 YFSETQ. CDR3 length: 15 amino acids. Trimming pared 4 bases from V and 0 bases from J, leaving 14 bases between. This chain's CDR3 is CASSEEDGSSYEQYF. The CDR3 nucleotides read TGCGCCAGCAGCGAAGAGGACGGAAGCTCCTACGAGCAGTACTTC.

The genes are TRBV7-2 and TRBJ1-1; D call uncertain. CDR1 is SGHTA, CDR2 FQGNSA, per germline. The length of the CDR3 is 13 residues. V was trimmed by 0 bases and J by 2 bases, leaving 4 bases between them. The CDR3 protein is CASSLAANTEAFF. The CDR3 DNA follows: TGTGCCAGCAGCTTAGCGGCAAACACTGAAGCTTTCTTT.

The chain uses TRBV3-1 (or the pseudogene TRBV3-2) and TRBJ1-5, with unresolved D. This CDR3 comprises 15 residues. V lost 0 bases and J lost 5, with 11 bases in between. Germline CDR1 is LGHDT and CDR2 is YNNKEL (reference sequence). CDR3 nucleotide sequence: TGTGCCAGCAGCCAAGATCGGTTGAATGATCAGCCCCAGCATTTT. It encodes CASSQDRLNDQPQHF.

The chain recombines TRBV19 with TRBJ2-1; no firm D call. CDR1 and CDR2 from the germline V gene are LNHDA and SQIVND (reference sequence). This CDR3 is 15 amino acids long. Trimming cost V 6 bases and J 0 bases, with 12 bases left between them. CDR3 amino acids: CASRTTQSSYNEQFF. The CDR3 region has the DNA TGTGCCAGTAGGACGACACAGAGCTCCTACAATGAGCAGTTCTTC.

This chain connects TRBV9 to TRBJ2-7; no clear D gene. The V end lost 0 bases, the J end lost 2 bases, and 15 bases lay between the germline ends. The CDR3 covers 16 residues. The V gene's germline CDR1 is SGDLS and CDR2 YYNGEE. The CDR3 DNA reads as TGTGCCAGCAGCGTAGATTCCGGGCGAGGCACCTACGAGCAGTACTTC. Protein: CASSVDSGRGTYEQYF.

This chain uses TRBV7-6 with TRBJ2-5; the D call may be TRBD1 or TRBD2 (7 bases each). The CDR3 consists of 15 residues. Germline V CDR1 and CDR2: SGHVS, FNYEAQ. Trimming left V 4 bases short and J 8 bases short, with 20 bases between. The CDR3 DNA sequence: TGTGCCAGCAGCTCGACAGGGAGGGCCCAGGGAACCCAGTACTTC. This encodes CASSSTGRAQGTQYF.

This clone was detected once. The CDR3 DNA sequence: TGTGCCAGCAGCCCTAGGGGAGGGGTGGGGAATGAGCAGTTCTTC. Residues: CASSPRGGVGNEQFF. The gene calls are TRBV7-3 and TRBJ2-1; 7 nucleotides line up with TRBD2. CDR1 is SGHTA and CDR2 is FQGTGA in the germline V gene. V shed 5 bases and J 7 bases; nucleotides not matched to a gene: 11. This CDR3 region has 15 residues. The whole variable domain, remainder taken from reference TRBV7-3 and TRBJ2-1, is GAGVSQTPSNKVTEKGKYVELRCDPISGHTALYWYRQSLGQGPEFLIYFQGTGAADDSGLPNDRFFAVRPEGSVSTLKIQRTERGDSAVYLCASSPRGGVGNEQFFGPGTRLTVL.

The genes are TRBV4-1 and TRBJ2-1, with 12 positions matching TRBD2. The CDR3 is made up of 16 amino acids. Trimming at V came to 4 bases and at J to 10 bases, leaving 11 bases not matched to a gene. Germline CDR1 is MGHRA and CDR2 is YSYEKL. CDR3 in amino acids: CASSPRGGLAGGEQFF. The CDR3, as DNA: TGCGCCAGCAGCCCGAGGGGGGGGCTAGCGGGAGGGGAGCAGTTCTTC.

This sequence joins TRBV6-5 and TRBJ1-1; D gene ambiguous. The germline V and J ends were trimmed by 4 bases and 4 bases, with 13 bases remaining between them. Germline V CDR1 and CDR2: MNHEY, SVGAGI. The CDR3 extends over 14 amino acids. The CDR3 reads CASSSRPGSTEAFF. DNA for the CDR3: TGTGCCAGCAGTTCCCGACCGGGATCCACTGAAGCTTTCTTT.

The chain has TRBV12-3 or TRBV12-4 and TRBJ2-1; D remains ambiguous. The CDR3 totals 13 residues. Deletions cut 6 bases from V and 0 bases from J, with 6 bases between. CDR3 bases: TGTGCCAGCAGCCCGAGCTCCTACAATGAGCAGTTCTTC. Translating it yields CASSPSSYNEQFF.

This chain links TRBV30 with TRBJ1-1; D ambiguous. Germline V gene sequence: CDR1 GTSNPN, CDR2 SVGIG (reference sequence). Trimming pared 2 bases from V and 0 bases from J, leaving 7 bases between. The CDR3 contains 13 residues. CDR3 sequence (DNA): TGTGCCTGGAGTAGTCCGCTGAACACTGAAGCTTTCTTT. It yields the protein CAWSSPLNTEAFF.

The CDR3 DNA reads as TGTGCCAGCAGCCGCGGGACTATCGATGAGCAGTTCTTC. Translation gives CASSRGTIDEQFF. V is TRBV3-1 (or the pseudogene TRBV3-2) and J is TRBJ2-1; 7 positions agree with TRBD2. This CDR3 has 13 amino acids. Germline CDR1 LGHDT, CDR2 YNNKEL (reference sequence). V trimming: 4 bases; J trimming: 8 bases; junction bases outside the gene matches: 5.

The rearrangement links TRBV11-2 to TRBJ1-1; D not certain. V was pared by 1 base and J by 8 bases, with 5 bases between. CDR1 is SGHAT, CDR2 FQNNGV, per germline. The CDR3 runs 11 residues. The CDR3, as DNA: TGTGCCAGCAGCTTAGGACAAGAAGCTTTCTTT. It specifies CASSLGQEAFF.

The rearrangement links TRBV6-5 to TRBJ2-3; 8 bases fit TRBD1. This CDR3 contains 16 residues. The V and J ends lost 3 bases and 1 base, in that order; junction bases with no gene match: 6. Germline-derived CDR1 and CDR2 are MNHEY and SVGAGI. The CDR3 DNA reads as TGTGCCAGCAGTTATGACAGGGGATTGGGCACAGATACGCAGTATTTT. Its translation: CASSYDRGLGTDTQYF.

The chain couples TRBV5-1 to TRBJ2-7, with TRBD1 matching over 10 bases. Looked up from germline, CDR1 is SGHRS and CDR2 is YFSETQ. Trimming removed 4 bases from V and 9 bases from J; junction bases left unmatched: 13. The CDR3 has 15 amino acids. The chain's CDR3 is CASSATGTGEERQYF. CDR3 nucleotide sequence: TGCGCCAGCAGCGCAACCGGGACAGGGGAGGAGAGGCAGTACTTC. Full variable domain (rest looked up from reference TRBV5-1 and TRBJ2-7): KAGVTQTPRYLIKTRGQQVTLSCSPISGHRSVSWYQQTPGQGLQFLFEYFSETQRNKGNFPGRFSGRQFSNSRSEMNVSTLELGDSALYLCASSATGTGEERQYFGPGTRLTVT.

The CDR3, as DNA: TGTGCCAGCAGCCCCCCAGACAGACAAGAGACCCAGTACTTC. Amino acids: CASSPPDRQETQYF. The chain has TRBV13 and TRBJ2-5; D possibly corresponds to TRBD1 (5 bases). V was shortened by 5 bases and J by 2 bases, with 12 bases between the two germline ends. This CDR3 has 14 residues. Germline CDR1 and CDR2: PRHDT and FYEKMQ (reference sequence).